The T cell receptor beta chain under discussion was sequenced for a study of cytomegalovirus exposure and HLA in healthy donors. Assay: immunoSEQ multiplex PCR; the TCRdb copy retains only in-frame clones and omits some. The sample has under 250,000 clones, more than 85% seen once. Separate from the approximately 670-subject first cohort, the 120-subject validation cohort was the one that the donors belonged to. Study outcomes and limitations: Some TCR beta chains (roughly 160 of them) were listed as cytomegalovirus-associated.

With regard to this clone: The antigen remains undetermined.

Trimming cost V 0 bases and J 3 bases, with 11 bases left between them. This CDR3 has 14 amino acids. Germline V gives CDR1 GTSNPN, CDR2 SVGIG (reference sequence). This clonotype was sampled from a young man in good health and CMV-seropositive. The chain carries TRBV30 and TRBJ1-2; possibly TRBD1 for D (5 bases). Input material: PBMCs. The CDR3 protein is CAWSVRGSYYGYTF. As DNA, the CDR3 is TGTGCCTGGAGTGTAAGGGGCAGCTACTATGGCTACACCTTC.